The following is a T cell receptor beta chain sequence with its context. No antigen is known for it. The sample is drawn from a study of cytomegalovirus exposure and HLA in healthy donors. Notes on the study in general: Many donors shared some public TCRs, even though most TCR sequences were rare. The listing of 150 or so TCR beta chains classed them as cytomegalovirus-associated. In vitro checks showed that a few CMV-associated chains really do target CMV antigens.

This CDR3 contains 14 residues. Germline CDR1 is SGHDT and CDR2 is YYEEEE. The trim removed 5 bases at V and 8 bases at J, leaving 10 bases unmatched. TCRdb's table, derived via immunoSEQ multiplex PCR, lists solely in-frame clones and lacks some. The sample consists of roughly 100,000 clones, roughly 85% of them appearing once. Separate from the roughly 700-subject first cohort was the approximately 130-subject validation cohort, to which the donors belonged. This TCR derives from a man aged 18 to 30 in good health and CMV-seropositive. The genes are TRBV5-6 and TRBJ2-1, with 7 bases that match TRBD1. Sequenced sample: PBMCs. CDR3 sequence reads: CASSDRASSDEQFF. The CDR3 region has the DNA TGTGCCAGCAGTGACAGGGCATCGAGCGATGAGCAGTTCTTC. The full variable domain, in which reference TRBV5-6 and TRBJ2-1 provide the parts outside the CDR3, is DAGVTQSPTHLIKTRGQQVTLRCSPKSGHDTVSWYQQALGQGPQFIFQYYEEEERQRGNFPDRFSGHQFPNYSSELNVNALLLGDSALYLCASSDRASSDEQFFGPGTRLTVL.